This T cell receptor beta chain was recorded in a study of breast tumors, draining lymph nodes, adjacent tissues. TCRdb used MiXCR to reprocess the multiplex PCR reads, holding one entry per CDR3 protein. In the table there are fewer than 140,000 distinct CDR3 sequences, more than 25% of which are singletons. This CDR3 contains 14 residues. Germline lookup yields CDR1 DFQATT and CDR2 SNEGSKA (reference sequence). V gave up 4 bases and J gave up 0 bases, with 13 bases separating them. Axillary draining lymph nodes of breast cancer patients supplied the node samples. Many counts were recorded for this clonotype.

The J gene is TRBJ2-7, the V gene TRBV20-1; a weak D match, TRBD1 (6 bases). This clonotype originated in a female donor with breast cancer. Some clones in this sample may be carry-over from other donors' samples. The sample comprised axillary lymph node tissue. The CDR3 is CSAKGTLSSYEQYF. The CDR3 bases are TGCAGTGCTAAAGGGACATTGAGCTCCTACGAGCAGTACTTC.